Shown below are 18 T cell receptor beta chains from a single sample sequenced in a study of beta chain features in type 1 diabetes. These receptors have no known antigen. Every bit of the isolated RNA underwent reverse transcription, so sequencing read expressed TCRB transcripts. Using immunoSEQ multiplex PCR, the repertoire was profiled, and TCRdb retains in-frame clones only, with some absent. The sample has 400,000 or so clones, over 8.5% seen once. Study conclusions and caveats: TCRB CDR3 length was moderately but significantly reduced in all four CD4+ subsets of Type 1 diabetes patients.

The sample consisted of central memory CD4+ T cells from blood. Source of these receptors: a man aged 25 to 40 with type 1 diabetes.

This clone was seen only a few times. The chain joins TRBV27 to TRBJ1-1; D is unresolved. V lost 2 bases and J lost 7, with 11 bases in between. The germline CDR1 and CDR2 sequences are MNHEY and SMNVEV (reference sequence). This CDR3 has 13 residues. CDR3 region: CASSLGLGNEAFF. The CDR3 DNA is TGTGCCAGCAGTTTAGGGTTAGGTAATGAAGCTTTCTTT.

The chain joins TRBV6-6 to TRBJ2-6; D is perhaps TRBD1 (6 bases). The V and J ends lost 7 bases and 3 bases respectively, with 13 bases between them. The CDR3 is 15 residues long. CDR1 and CDR2 from the germline V gene are MNHNY and SVGAGI (reference sequence). CDR3 region: CASTKGDFGANVLTF. CDR3 coding DNA: TGTGCCAGCACCAAGGGGGATTTTGGGGCCAACGTCCTGACTTTC.

This clone was counted between two and nine times. This chain uses TRBV9 with TRBJ2-7; D might be TRBD2 (6 bases). The germline CDR1 and CDR2 sequences are SGDLS and YYNGEE. CDR3 length: 12 amino acids. V was clipped by 4 bases and J by 7 bases, with 12 bases between them. The CDR3: CASSPLGREQYF. The CDR3 DNA is TGTGCCAGCAGCCCTCTGGGGAGGGAGCAGTACTTC.

This clone turned up a few times. This chain uses TRBV6-6 with TRBJ2-3, with D unresolved. Between the trimmed V and J ends, which lost 0 bases and 6 bases, there was a span of 7 bases. The CDR3 contains 13 residues. Germline V gene data show CDR1 as MNHNY and CDR2 as SVGAGI (reference sequence). The CDR3 coding sequence is TGTGCCAGCAGTTACTCGGGCCCCGATACGCAGTATTTT. Protein: CASSYSGPDTQYF.

This clone appeared a few times. The chain's CDR3 is CATRDGETGELFF. The CDR3 DNA sequence: TGTGCCACCAGAGACGGGGAGACCGGGGAGCTGTTTTTT. The rearrangement joins TRBV28 to TRBJ2-2; D is possibly TRBD2 (5 bases). This CDR3 comprises 13 residues. Trimming pared 10 bases from V and 5 bases from J, leaving 14 bases between. In germline, CDR1 is MDHEN, CDR2 SYDVKM.

This clone came up a few times. The rearrangement uses TRBV7-9 and TRBJ1-5, with no clear D. The V and J ends lost 5 bases and 5 bases respectively, with 16 bases between them. The CDR3 has 15 residues. Germline CDR1 SEHNR, CDR2 FQNEAQ (reference sequence). The CDR3: CASSKVAGQDQPQHF. CDR3 nucleotides: TGTGCCAGCAGCAAAGTGGCTGGTCAGGATCAGCCCCAGCATTTT.

A few counts support this clone. The chain links TRBV11-3 to TRBJ2-3; perhaps D is TRBD1 or TRBD2 (5 bases each). The germline V gene encodes CDR1 SGHNT and CDR2 YENEEA. This CDR3 has 15 amino acids. The V and J ends lost 1 base and 6 bases respectively, with 14 bases between them. As DNA, the CDR3 is TGTGCCAGCAGCTTAGCGGGACCCATCAGGGATACGCAGTATTTT. The encoded protein is CASSLAGPIRDTQYF.

Ten or more counts support this clone. CDR3 amino acids: CASSSGTGEQYF. In DNA, the CDR3 is TGTGCCAGCAGTTCCGGGACGGGAGAGCAGTACTTC. This chain connects TRBV6-5 to TRBJ2-7; D could derive from TRBD1 or TRBD2 (5 bases each). The CDR3 spans 12 residues. Germline V gene data show CDR1 as MNHEY and CDR2 as SVGAGI. The V end lost 4 bases, the J end lost 7 bases, and 11 bases lay between the germline ends.

The sample holds a few counts of this clone. The CDR3 protein is CASTDVGRSSYEQYF. The CDR3 DNA reads as TGTGCCAGCACTGATGTGGGACGCAGCTCCTACGAGCAGTACTTC. V usage is TRBV6-6 and J usage is TRBJ2-7; D tentatively fits TRBD1 or TRBD2 (5 bases each). V was cut by 7 bases and J by 0 bases, with 16 bases left in between. The germline gives CDR1 MNHNY, CDR2 SVGAGI (reference sequence). There are 15 residues in the CDR3.

For the CDR3, the DNA is TGTGCCAGCAGCGCCGAGGGCGGGGAGCTGTTTTTT. Amino acid sequence: CASSAEGGELFF. The chain employs TRBV11-1 and TRBJ2-2, with D tentatively TRBD2 (5 bases). Trimming left V 5 bases short and J 7 bases short, with 8 bases between. Germline loops: CDR1 SGHAT, CDR2 FQDESV (reference sequence). CDR3 length equals 12 residues.

Many counts were recorded for this clone. The chain has TRBV5-4 and TRBJ2-7, with 9 positions matching TRBD1. The CDR3 has 15 amino acids. Germline CDR1 reads SGHNT; CDR2 reads YYREEE (reference sequence). Losses at the gene ends were 4 bases for V and 2 bases for J; bases not matched to a gene: 7. CDR3 residues: CASSQRTGETYEQYF. The CDR3 nucleotides are TGTGCCAGCAGCCAGCGGACAGGGGAGACCTACGAGCAGTACTTC. The variable domain in full, completed from reference TRBV5-4 and TRBJ2-7, reads ETGVTQSPTHLIKTRGQQVTLRCSSQSGHNTVSWYQQALGQGPQFIFQYYREEENGRGNFPPRFSGLQFPNYSSELNVNALELDDSALYLCASSQRTGETYEQYFGPGTRLTVT.

The chain combines TRBV7-8 with TRBJ1-5; the D gene is possibly TRBD1 (6 bases). Germline lookup yields CDR1 SGHVS and CDR2 FQNEAQ. The length of the CDR3 is 15 residues. V shed 3 bases and J shed 0 bases, with 9 bases lying between them. The CDR3 sequence is CASSLGGHSNQPQHF. The CDR3 DNA sequence: TGTGCCAGCAGCTTGGGGGGACATAGCAATCAGCCCCAGCATTTT.

The chain recombines TRBV7-2 with TRBJ2-5; 7 bases are a match to TRBD2. This CDR3 comprises 14 residues. Germline values: CDR1 SGHTA, CDR2 FQGNSA. The J segment lost 5 bases and the V segment lost 1 base, leaving 4 bases of the junction unmatched. This chain's CDR3 is CASSLGAGRETQYF. The CDR3 coding sequence is TGTGCCAGCAGCTTAGGGGCCGGGAGGGAGACCCAGTACTTC.

The chain joins TRBV13 to TRBJ2-1; TRBD2 matches at 8 bases. The CDR3 has 18 amino acids. The J segment lost 0 bases and the V segment lost 5 bases, leaving 12 bases of the junction unmatched. Germline V CDR1 and CDR2: PRHDT, FYEKMQ (reference sequence). The CDR3 loop is CASSRRGGGAYSYNEQFF. For the CDR3, the DNA is TGTGCCAGCAGCCGTCGGGGGGGTGGAGCGTACTCCTACAATGAGCAGTTCTTC.

The chain carries TRBV7-3 and TRBJ1-1, with D hard to call. V was pared by 1 base and J by 1 base, with 7 bases between. This CDR3 has 14 amino acids. Germline V lookup: CDR1 SGHTA, CDR2 FQGTGA. Here the CDR3 reads CASSLNTENTEAFF. CDR3 in DNA: TGTGCCAGCAGCTTAAACACAGAGAACACTGAAGCTTTCTTT.

V is TRBV7-8 and J is TRBJ2-2; D is possibly TRBD2 (6 bases). Germline V CDR1 and CDR2: SGHVS, FQNEAQ. The CDR3 contains 16 residues. V lost 5 bases, J lost 4 bases, and 17 bases lay in between. This CDR3 is CASSPNRDLSTGELFF. The CDR3 coding sequence is TGTGCCAGCAGCCCGAACCGGGACTTAAGCACCGGGGAGCTGTTTTTT.

The rearrangement links TRBV29-1 to TRBJ2-7, with D perhaps assigned TRBD1 or TRBD2 (5 bases each). Trimming cost V 5 bases and J 5 bases, with 22 bases left between them. The length of the CDR3 is 15 residues. The germline gives CDR1 SQVTM, CDR2 ANQGSEA. CDR3 nucleotides: TGCAGCGTTCCCCGGGACGCCGGTAGGGACGACGAGCAGTACTTC. It translates to CSVPRDAGRDDEQYF.

The J gene is TRBJ1-1, the V gene TRBV28; D uncertain. Germline V gene data show CDR1 as MDHEN and CDR2 as SYDVKM. Trimming removed 8 bases from V and 4 bases from J, with 8 bases in between. The CDR3 loop spans 11 amino acids. CDR3 sequence: CASVVGTEAFF. In DNA, the CDR3 is TGTGCCAGCGTTGTAGGCACTGAAGCTTTCTTT.